Following are 20 T cell receptor beta chains from one sample sequenced in a study of identifying expanded T cells in peripheral blood. TCRdb's copy holds only in-frame clones and misses some; the assay was immunoSEQ multiplex PCR. The sample has 81,000 or so clones, roughly 84% seen once. Sample: blood. All receptors derive from a person between 18 and 75 years old in good health.

This chain links TRBV4-2 with TRBJ2-3, with 8 bases lining up with TRBD2. J gave up 8 bases and V 0 bases, and 16 bases lay outside the gene matches. From germline, CDR1 is LGHNA and CDR2 YNFKEQ. The CDR3 is 18 residues long. CDR3 region: CASSQDFLASGSVGTQYF. CDR3 bases: TGTGCCAGCAGCCAAGATTTTTTGGCTAGCGGGTCGGTAGGTACGCAGTATTTT.

The gene calls are TRBV11-3 and TRBJ2-3, with TRBD1 as a possible D gene (5 bases). The germline gives CDR1 SGHNT, CDR2 YENEEA. The CDR3 length is 14 residues. V gave up 9 bases and J gave up 0 bases, with 13 bases separating them. DNA for the CDR3: TGTGCCAGTAAAGGGGCAGCTAGCACAGATACGCAGTATTTT. Translating it yields CASKGAASTDTQYF.

The chain combines TRBV14 with TRBJ2-5; D gene unclear. The germline gives CDR1 SGHDN, CDR2 FVKESK. This CDR3 has 14 residues. V was clipped by 3 bases and J by 5 bases, with 13 bases between them. In DNA form, the CDR3 reads TGTGCCAGCAGCCATCCTTTACCGCCGGAGACCCAGTACTTC. Translated: CASSHPLPPETQYF. The entire variable domain, with the rest obtained from reference TRBV14 and TRBJ2-5, is as follows: EAGVTQFPSHSVIEKGQTVTLRCDPISGHDNLYWYRRVMGKEIKFLLHFVKESKQDESGMPNNRFLAERTGGTYSTLKVQPAELEDSGVYFCASSHPLPPETQYFGPGTRLLVL.

The V gene is TRBV25-1, the J gene TRBJ2-5; 7 bases are shared with TRBD1. The J call is in doubt because the DNA end fits TRBJ2-7 better. The CDR3 runs to 12 residues. The germline V gene has CDR1 MGHDK and CDR2 SYGVNS. This CDR3 reads CASGDSVYEQYF. For the CDR3, the DNA is TGTGCCAGCGGGGACAGCGTTTACGAGCAGTACTTC.

This sequence joins TRBV10-3 and TRBJ2-2; TRBD2 is a possible D gene (6 bases). The CDR3 extends over 14 amino acids. CDR1 ENHRY and CDR2 SYGVKD come from the germline V gene. The V gene lost 4 bases and the J gene lost 2 bases, with 8 bases spanning the gap. CDR3 sequence: CAISGGVNTGELFF. The CDR3 coding sequence is TGTGCCATCAGTGGCGGGGTAAACACCGGGGAGCTGTTTTTT.

The chain combines TRBV2 with TRBJ1-5; possible D gene TRBD1, 5 bases. There are 16 residues in the CDR3. Trimming stripped 4 bases from V and 5 bases from J, with 18 bases between. Germline V gene lookup returns CDR1 SNHLY and CDR2 FYNNEI. The CDR3: CASSGGFPLGDQPQHF. In DNA form, the CDR3 reads TGTGCCAGCAGTGGAGGTTTTCCCCTAGGGGATCAGCCCCAGCATTTT.

The chain joins TRBV18 to TRBJ1-1; TRBD1 matches 9 bases. V trimming: 2 bases; J trimming: 5 bases; junction bases outside the gene matches: 6. CDR3 length equals 15 residues. CDR1 is KGHSH, CDR2 LQKENI, per germline. The CDR3 DNA reads TGTGCCAGCTCACCATTCAACAGGGGGCAGACTGAAGCTTTCTTT. It codes for CASSPFNRGQTEAFF.

The chain has TRBV6-5 and TRBJ2-1, with 8 bases aligning to TRBD2. The length of the CDR3 is 15 residues. Germline V gives CDR1 MNHEY, CDR2 SVGAGI. J lost 5 bases, V lost 5 bases, and 8 bases had no gene match. The CDR3 loop reads CASSLPTGGDNEQFF. CDR3 nucleotide sequence: TGTGCCAGCAGTCTCCCTACGGGGGGGGACAATGAGCAGTTCTTC.

CDR3 sequence: CASSPYISLREAPGELFF. The CDR3, as DNA: TGTGCCAGCTCACCATATATATCCCTGAGGGAAGCTCCCGGGGAGCTGTTTTTT. This chain joins TRBV18 and TRBJ2-2; tentative D call: TRBD2 (5 bases). From germline, CDR1 is KGHSH and CDR2 LQKENI. This CDR3 spans 18 amino acids. Trimming removed 2 bases at V and 6 bases at J, with 22 bases between. The full variable domain, its missing parts supplied by reference TRBV18 and TRBJ2-2, is NAGVMQNPRHLVRRRGQEARLRCSPMKGHSHVYWYRQLPEEGLKFMVYLQKENIIDESGMPKERFSAEFPKEGPSILRIQQVVRGDSAAYFCASSPYISLREAPGELFFGEGSRLTVL.

The V and J genes are TRBV10-3 and TRBJ2-7; TRBD2 is a possible D gene (6 bases). CDR1 is ENHRY, CDR2 SYGVKD, per germline. Trimming removed 0 bases at V and 2 bases at J, with 32 bases between. The CDR3 is made up of 22 amino acids. In DNA, the CDR3 is TGTGCCATCAGTGAGTCGCACCGCGGGGCCCCGCGACTAGGTTGGGGGGCCTACGAGCAGTACTTC. This translates into CAISESHRGAPRLGWGAYEQYF.

The chain carries TRBV11-3 and TRBJ2-6; D unresolved. Germline V gene data show CDR1 as SGHNT and CDR2 as YENEEA. Trimming removed 5 bases at V and 5 bases at J, with 22 bases between. This CDR3 is 18 amino acids long. CDR3 in amino acids: CASSKEFSRQSRANVLTF. CDR3 DNA: TGTGCCAGCAGCAAGGAATTCTCTCGACAAAGTCGGGCCAACGTCCTGACTTTC.

The chain uses TRBV7-8 and TRBJ2-7, with 7 nucleotides matching TRBD1. The CDR3 contains 16 residues. Trimming cost V 5 bases and J 3 bases; bases outside gene matches: 13. Germline assignment: CDR1 SGHVS and CDR2 FQNEAQ. The CDR3: CASSPRDRGADYEQYF. Written as DNA, the CDR3 is TGTGCCAGCAGCCCCCGGGACAGAGGGGCTGACTACGAGCAGTACTTC.

For the CDR3, the DNA is TGTGCCAGCAGCTTAAGATTGGGGGTTGTAGAGACCCAGTACTTC. It codes for CASSLRLGVVETQYF. The rearrangement links TRBV7-8 to TRBJ2-5; D tentatively reads TRBD1 or TRBD2 (5 bases each). Per the germline V gene, CDR1 is SGHVS and CDR2 is FQNEAQ. The V end lost 2 bases, the J end lost 4 bases, and 14 bases lay between the germline ends. This CDR3 has 15 amino acids.

This chain joins TRBV25-1 and TRBJ2-3; 9 nucleotides match TRBD2. The CDR3 covers 16 residues. V lost 3 bases and J lost 2; bases outside the gene matches: 6. Germline CDR1 and CDR2: MGHDK and SYGVNS. The CDR3 DNA is TGTGCCAGCAGTGATCTTTGGACTAGCGCCACAGATACGCAGTATTTT. Protein product: CASSDLWTSATDTQYF.

The chain joins TRBV11-3 to TRBJ2-3; D might be TRBD1 or TRBD2, each matching 5 bases. V lost 1 base, J lost 0 bases, and 11 bases lay in between. Per germline, CDR1 SGHNT and CDR2 YENEEA. The CDR3 runs 16 residues. Here the CDR3 reads CASSLGGWGSTDTQYF. CDR3 DNA sequence: TGTGCCAGCAGCTTAGGGGGTTGGGGGAGCACAGATACGCAGTATTTT.

The rearrangement uses TRBV7-9 and TRBJ2-7; 7 bases align to TRBD1. V shed 5 bases, J shed 4 bases, and the junction held 8 bases outside the gene matches. The germline CDR1 and CDR2 sequences are SEHNR and FQNEAQ (reference sequence). This CDR3 has 14 residues. CDR3 DNA sequence: TGTGCCAGCAGCCACGGCACAGGGGCTTACGAGCAGTACTTC. Encoded protein: CASSHGTGAYEQYF.

The chain uses TRBV11-3 and TRBJ2-1; D unresolved. The germline V and J ends were trimmed by 1 base and 0 bases, with 13 bases remaining between them. The CDR3 loop spans 17 amino acids. CDR1 is SGHNT, CDR2 YENEEA, per germline. The CDR3 spells CASSLVFDTSSYNEQFF. The CDR3 region has the DNA TGTGCCAGCAGCTTAGTTTTTGACACGAGCTCCTACAATGAGCAGTTCTTC.

The chain has TRBV4-1 and TRBJ1-5, with D unclear. CDR1 and CDR2 (germline): MGHRA, YSYEKL. The CDR3 contains 14 residues. V gave up 1 base and J gave up 5 bases, with 9 bases separating them. CDR3 DNA sequence: TGCGCCAGCAGCCAAGGCTTGAGGGATCAGCCCCAGCATTTT. Amino acids: CASSQGLRDQPQHF.

CDR3 amino acids: CASTGAGDEKLFF. CDR3 sequence (DNA): TGTGCCAGCACGGGAGCCGGGGACGAAAAACTGTTTTTT. V is TRBV28 and J is TRBJ1-4; perhaps TRBD1 as D (5 bases). V lost 7 bases to trimming and J lost 8 bases, with 14 bases between them. Germline V gene sequence: CDR1 MDHEN, CDR2 SYDVKM. The CDR3 extends over 13 amino acids.

This chain links TRBV6-7 with TRBJ1-1; D might be TRBD1 (6 bases). TRBV6-7 is annotated as an ORF whose role is uncertain. Trimming stripped 4 bases from V and 0 bases from J, with 6 bases between. CDR3 length equals 13 residues. In nucleotides, the CDR3 is TGTGCCAGCAGTTCAGGGGTGAACACTGAAGCTTTCTTT. Amino acid sequence: CASSSGVNTEAFF.